A single sample gave rise to the 29 T cell receptor beta chains below, sequenced in a study of blood T cell repertoires in COVID-19. Assay used: immunoSEQ multiplex PCR; TCRdb lists only in-frame clones, some missing. The sample lists fewer than 500,000 clones, about nine tenths occurring once. Specimen: PBMCs or T cells enriched from blood (not recorded which). These receptors were obtained from a woman aged 18-30 years who had recovered from COVID-19.

The chain carries TRBV5-1 and TRBJ2-3; 7 bases align to TRBD2. With 3 bases clipped from V and 5 bases from J, the junction kept 6 bases outside the gene matches. The CDR3 loop spans 14 amino acids. CDR1 SGHRS and CDR2 YFSETQ come from the germline V gene. CDR3 protein: CASSYSGGGDTQYF. The CDR3 DNA follows: TGCGCCAGCAGCTACAGCGGCGGGGGAGATACGCAGTATTTT.

The chain employs TRBV3-1 (or the pseudogene TRBV3-2) and TRBJ1-2, with D tentatively TRBD1 (5 bases). V was clipped by 1 base and J by 8 bases, with 8 bases between them. This CDR3 contains 12 residues. Germline lookup yields CDR1 LGHDT and CDR2 YNNKEL (reference sequence). The CDR3 coding sequence is TGTGCCAGCAGCCAAGGAAGGGGAGGCTACACCTTC. It translates to CASSQGRGGYTF.

The CDR3 nucleotides are TGTGCTAGTGGTTCGCGGACGGGAAGTATGAACACTGAAGCTTTCTTT. It specifies CASGSRTGSMNTEAFF. The chain combines TRBV12-5 with TRBJ1-1, with unresolved D. Germline loops: CDR1 LGHNT, CDR2 FRNRAP. This CDR3 spans 16 amino acids. V was trimmed by 4 bases and J by 0 bases, leaving 15 bases between them.

The chain carries TRBV29-1 and TRBJ1-2; 8 nucleotides align to TRBD1. Germline CDR1 is SQVTM and CDR2 is ANQGSEA. The CDR3 contains 12 residues. The V segment lost 6 bases and the J segment 8 bases; nucleotides outside the gene matches: 8. The CDR3 loop is CSVMTGAGGYTF. The CDR3 DNA reads as TGCAGCGTGATGACAGGGGCTGGCGGCTACACCTTC. The whole variable domain, remainder taken from reference TRBV29-1 and TRBJ1-2, is SAVISQKPSRDICQRGTSLTIQCQVDSQVTMMFWYRQQPGQSLTLIATANQGSEATYESGFVIDKFPISRPNLTFSTLTVSNMSPEDSSIYLCSVMTGAGGYTFGSGTRLTVV.

This chain links TRBV7-9 with TRBJ2-3, with D possibly being TRBD1 (6 bases). CDR3 length: 16 amino acids. Germline V CDR1 and CDR2: SEHNR, FQNEAQ (reference sequence). Trimming stripped 1 base from V and 6 bases from J, with 17 bases between. The CDR3 nucleotides are TGTGCCAGCAGCTTAGGTGTGGACAGCCTGGGCGATACGCAGTATTTT. It encodes CASSLGVDSLGDTQYF.

This chain joins TRBV7-2 and TRBJ2-2; D gene ambiguous. Germline-derived CDR1 and CDR2 are SGHTA and FQGNSA. V was cut by 11 bases and J by 5 bases, with 15 bases left in between. This CDR3 region has 13 residues. In nucleotides, the CDR3 is TGTGCCCTCTCGTCAGGCCTTACCGGGGAGCTGTTTTTT. As protein: CALSSGLTGELFF.

This clone was picked up one time. The chain uses TRBV6-6 and TRBJ2-7, with 10 bases fitting TRBD1. With 7 bases clipped from V and 2 bases from J, the junction kept 8 bases outside the gene matches. The CDR3 contains 15 residues. Germline V gene sequence: CDR1 MNHNY, CDR2 SVGAGI (reference sequence). CDR3 DNA sequence: TGTGCCAGCACTCCGACAGGGGGCCCAACCTACGAGCAGTACTTC. Its translation: CASTPTGGPTYEQYF.

The CDR3 spells CASSSLSGTSYNEQFF. CDR3 in DNA: TGCGCCAGCAGCTCGTTGAGCGGAACGTCCTACAATGAGCAGTTCTTC. The J gene is TRBJ2-1, the V gene TRBV5-1; perhaps TRBD2 as D (5 bases). Germline CDR1 SGHRS, CDR2 YFSETQ. The CDR3 covers 16 residues. V was trimmed by 3 bases and J by 1 base, leaving 14 bases between them.

This chain connects TRBV28 to TRBJ1-2; possibly TRBD1 for D (5 bases). The germline gives CDR1 MDHEN, CDR2 SYDVKM. There are 16 residues in the CDR3. The V gene lost 7 bases and the J gene lost 4 bases, with 22 bases spanning the gap. CDR3 DNA: TGTGCCAGCAAGGGGCAAAAGGGATCCGAAAGCTATGGCTACACCTTC. This sequence encodes CASKGQKGSESYGYTF.

The chain has TRBV6-2 or TRBV6-3 and TRBJ2-1; 7 nucleotides agree with TRBD1. This CDR3 comprises 16 residues. Germline V gives CDR1 MNHEY, CDR2 SVGEGT. With 6 bases clipped from V and 2 bases from J, the junction kept 10 bases outside the gene matches. The CDR3 coding sequence is TGTGCCAGCAGCCCTTGGGGGACAGTTACCTACAATGAGCAGTTCTTC. Residues: CASSPWGTVTYNEQFF.

The chain uses TRBV6-5 and TRBJ1-1, with D unresolved. The CDR3 has 13 amino acids. Germline values: CDR1 MNHEY, CDR2 SVGAGI. The V and J ends lost 0 bases and 0 bases respectively, with 2 bases between them. The CDR3 DNA sequence: TGTGCCAGCAGTTACTCCATGAACACTGAAGCTTTCTTT. This translates into CASSYSMNTEAFF.

This chain joins TRBV12-1 and TRBJ2-7; the table's D call of TRBD1 was not tested on the DNA. TRBV12-1 represents a pseudogene. This CDR3 comprises 16 residues. CDR3 in amino acids: CASSPRPRDSSYEQYF. In nucleotides, the CDR3 is TGTGCCAGCAGCCCACGGCCCAGGGATAGCTCCTACGAGCAGTACTTC.

The chain is built from TRBV15 and TRBJ1-1; D is unresolved. Germline V lookup: CDR1 LNHNV, CDR2 YYDKDF (reference sequence). V was shortened by 1 base and J by 0 bases, with 15 bases between the two germline ends. This CDR3 contains 17 residues. The CDR3 is CATSRGVLQLMNTEAFF. DNA of the CDR3: TGTGCCACCAGCAGAGGGGTCCTACAGCTTATGAACACTGAAGCTTTCTTT.

This rearrangement joins TRBV10-3 to TRBJ2-2, with D perhaps TRBD2 (6 bases). Germline V gene lookup returns CDR1 ENHRY and CDR2 SYGVKD. Trimming removed 6 bases at V and 3 bases at J, with 14 bases between. This CDR3 spans 15 amino acids. CDR3 in DNA: TGTGCCATCAGGCGGGAAGAAGGAGACACCGGGGAGCTGTTTTTT. Translated: CAIRREEGDTGELFF.

V and J are TRBV5-1 and TRBJ2-3; D ambiguous. Trimming took 2 bases from V and 6 from J, leaving 10 bases between them. The CDR3 has 13 residues. Germline CDR1 reads SGHRS; CDR2 reads YFSETQ. Here the CDR3 reads CASSFALGDTQYF. CDR3 DNA sequence: TGCGCCAGCAGCTTCGCCCTAGGCGATACGCAGTATTTT.

V is TRBV4-1 and J is TRBJ1-2; D may be TRBD1 (5 bases). Germline lookup yields CDR1 MGHRA and CDR2 YSYEKL. CDR3 length equals 13 residues. V lost 0 bases and J 8 bases, leaving 10 bases between the germline ends. CDR3 nucleotides: TGCGCCAGCAGCCAAGAGACCAGGGTGGGCTACACCTTC. Protein sequence: CASSQETRVGYTF.

The table lists this clone with a count of one. This chain joins TRBV7-2 and TRBJ2-2, with 9 positions matching TRBD2. Germline V gene data show CDR1 as SGHTA and CDR2 as FQGNSA. J was trimmed by 5 bases and V by 6 bases; bases with no gene match: 7. The CDR3 sequence is 15 residues long. DNA for the CDR3: TGTGCCAGCAGGTCCAGGACTAGCGCGACCGGGGAGCTGTTTTTT. This gives the protein CASRSRTSATGELFF.

The chain couples TRBV5-1 to TRBJ1-1, with D maybe TRBD1 (6 bases). The CDR3 is 15 amino acids. Germline CDR1 reads SGHRS; CDR2 reads YFSETQ. V shed 1 base and J shed 1 base, with 11 bases lying between them. The CDR3 sequence: CASSLPGGPNTEAFF. Written as DNA, the CDR3 is TGCGCCAGCAGCTTGCCGGGGGGCCCGAACACTGAAGCTTTCTTT.

The chain couples TRBV2 to TRBJ1-4; tentatively, D is TRBD1 (6 bases). This CDR3 is 14 amino acids long. V lost 6 bases and J lost 4, with 12 bases in between. The germline gives CDR1 SNHLY, CDR2 FYNNEI. The CDR3 sequence is CASRETGFNEKLFF. The CDR3 DNA is TGTGCCAGCAGGGAGACAGGATTTAATGAAAAACTGTTTTTT.

This clone was seen a few times. The junction differs from germline at one of its ends, possibly a read error. The rearrangement joins TRBV12-5 to TRBJ2-7; 10 nucleotides match TRBD2. Germline V gives CDR1 LGHNT, CDR2 FRNRAP. The CDR3 sequence is 13 residues long. The DNA of the CDR3 is TGTGCTAGTGGTTCCCTAAGCGGGGGGGCTGGGCACTTC. Amino acids: CASGSLSGGAGHF.

The rearrangement joins TRBV5-1 to TRBJ2-2, with TRBD1 matching 10 bases. The CDR3 runs 17 residues. Germline CDR1 reads SGHRS; CDR2 reads YFSETQ. Losses at the gene ends were 5 bases for V and 6 bases for J; bases not matched to a gene: 13. The CDR3 region is CASSTPLGQGEAGELFF. The DNA of the CDR3 is TGCGCCAGCAGTACCCCGTTAGGACAGGGGGAAGCCGGGGAGCTGTTTTTT.

This clone has a single count. The genes are TRBV5-1 and TRBJ1-2, with D tentatively TRBD1 (6 bases). The ends were cut back, 4 bases at V and 1 base at J, with 11 bases in the middle. The CDR3 consists of 14 residues. The germline CDR1 and CDR2 sequences are SGHRS and YFSETQ. In DNA, the CDR3 is TGCGCCAGCAGCAGGACAGCTGATAACTATGGCTACACCTTC. It is translated as CASSRTADNYGYTF.

The gene calls are TRBV30 and TRBJ1-2; no firm D call. From germline, CDR1 is GTSNPN and CDR2 SVGIG (reference sequence). V shed 4 bases and J shed 2 bases, with 20 bases lying between them. The CDR3 consists of 16 residues. The CDR3 region is CAWTPRRLAPNYGYTF. The CDR3 nucleotides read TGTGCCTGGACCCCACGAAGACTGGCGCCCAACTATGGCTACACCTTC.

J is TRBJ1-3 and V is TRBV5-5, with D tentatively TRBD1 (5 bases). Per germline, CDR1 SGHKS and CDR2 YYEKEE (reference sequence). V was pared by 0 bases and J by 0 bases, with 7 bases between. The length of the CDR3 is 15 residues. CDR3 sequence reads: CASSLEGHSGNTIYF. In DNA form, the CDR3 reads TGTGCCAGCAGCTTGGAAGGACACTCTGGAAACACCATATATTTT.

The chain links TRBV2 to TRBJ1-1; D unclear. Germline V gene lookup returns CDR1 SNHLY and CDR2 FYNNEI. CDR3 length: 13 amino acids. With 7 bases removed from V and 1 base from J, the gap between germline ends came to 10 bases. DNA for the CDR3: TGTGCCAGCACACTAACACCGAACACTGAAGCTTTCTTT. Protein product: CASTLTPNTEAFF. Full variable domain (outside the CDR3, taken from reference TRBV2 and TRBJ1-1): EPEVTQTPSHQVTQMGQEVILRCVPISNHLYFYWYRQILGQKVEFLVSFYNNEISEKSEIFDDQFSVERPDGSNFTLKIRSTKLEDSAMYFCASTLTPNTEAFFGQGTRLTVV.

This clone was recorded once. This sequence joins TRBV6-5 and TRBJ1-6; 8 bases fit TRBD1. V was pared by 2 bases and J by 10 bases, with 4 bases of the junction left unmatched. The CDR3 has 14 residues. Per germline, CDR1 MNHEY and CDR2 SVGAGI. The DNA for the CDR3 is TGTGCCAGCAGTTACGGACAGGGTCAGTCACCCCTCCACTTT. It is translated as CASSYGQGQSPLHF.

This chain links TRBV3-1 (or the pseudogene TRBV3-2) with TRBJ1-1; 7 bases fit TRBD1. Losses at the gene ends were 5 bases for V and 9 bases for J; bases not matched to a gene: 6. The V gene's germline CDR1 is LGHDT and CDR2 YNNKEL (reference sequence). This CDR3 has 12 amino acids. The CDR3 DNA sequence: TGTGCCAGCAGCTTCCGGGACAGAAAAGCTTTCTTT. This translates into CASSFRDRKAFF.

V and J are TRBV19 and TRBJ1-1; D is undetermined. V lost 5 bases to trimming and J lost 5 bases, with 12 bases between them. The germline V gene has CDR1 LNHDA and CDR2 SQIVND (reference sequence). The CDR3 is made up of 13 amino acids. CDR3 bases: TGTGCCAGTAGTTTCAGTGGGGAGACTGAAGCTTTCTTT. This sequence encodes CASSFSGETEAFF.

The rearrangement joins TRBV18 to TRBJ2-2; no reliable D call. V was pared by 2 bases and J by 3 bases, with 7 bases between. CDR1 KGHSH and CDR2 LQKENI come from the germline V gene. The CDR3 covers 14 residues. CDR3 residues: CASSPNRYTGELFF. The DNA of the CDR3 is TGTGCCAGCTCACCAAACAGATACACCGGGGAGCTGTTTTTT.